Following are 18 T cell receptor beta chains from one sample sequenced in a study of human T cells and chemical hapten exposure. As for time point: patch test 2, 6 weeks after DPC sensitization. Described treatment: therapeutic diphenylcyclopropenone sensitization with weekly scalp DPC. MiXCR was run by TCRdb on the RACE reads, yielding one entry per CDR3 protein. The sample shows approximately 89,000 distinct CDR3 sequences, about 6.6% of them seen only once. The sample in question was whole blood, obtained in connection with sensitization to the hapten diphenylcyclopropenone (DPC). The origin of the receptors is a woman aged 25 to 39 with alopecia areata. Some clones in this sample may be carry-over from other donors' samples.

This clonotype was observed a handful of times. The J gene is TRBJ2-1, the V gene TRBV20-1; 8 nucleotides agree with TRBD2. The CDR3 consists of 12 residues. V shed 5 bases and J 9 bases; nucleotides not matched to a gene: 6. The V gene's germline CDR1 is DFQATT and CDR2 SNEGSKA (reference sequence). The CDR3 region has the DNA TGCAGTGCTGATCGGGCGGGGGGTGAGCAGTTCTTC. Translating it yields CSADRAGGEQFF.

This clonotype has ten or more counts. J is TRBJ2-6 and V is TRBV5-6, with 8 nucleotides matching TRBD1. V dropped 2 bases and J dropped 0; count of bases not matched to a gene: 4. Germline assignment: CDR1 SGHDT and CDR2 YYEEEE. The CDR3 is made up of 17 amino acids. The DNA of the CDR3 is TGTGCCAGCAGCTTCCGGACAGGGAGCTCTGGGGCCAACGTCCTGACTTTC. Translation gives CASSFRTGSSGANVLTF.

In its sample, this clonotype was seen a few times. The chain uses TRBV6-5 and TRBJ1-1; D is uncertain. The V gene lost 10 bases and the J gene lost 1 base, with 13 bases spanning the gap. CDR3 size: 13 residues. Germline assignment: CDR1 MNHEY and CDR2 SVGAGI. CDR3 bases: TGTGCCACCTCTACACTCGGGAACACTGAAGCTTTCTTT. Protein: CATSTLGNTEAFF.

This clonotype was found many times. The rearrangement joins TRBV7-3 to TRBJ2-3, with 8 bases identical to TRBD2. This CDR3 contains 13 residues. CDR1 is SGHTA and CDR2 is FQGTGA in the germline V gene. V was clipped by 2 bases and J by 6 bases; unmatched bases: 1. The DNA for the CDR3 is TGTGCCAGCAGCTTACGGACTAGCGATACGCAGTATTTT. It translates to CASSLRTSDTQYF.

This clonotype occurred many times. This rearrangement joins TRBV28 to TRBJ1-5, with D unresolved. The CDR3 is 14 amino acids. The V end was cut by 2 bases, the J end by 2 bases, with 7 bases between. CDR1 and CDR2 (germline): MDHEN, SYDVKM. CDR3 coding DNA: TGTGCCAGCAGTTTAGTCACTGGCAATCAGCCCCAGCATTTT. Amino acids: CASSLVTGNQPQHF.

This clonotype was detected ten times or more. The chain employs TRBV25-1 and TRBJ2-7, with a weak D call TRBD2 (5 bases). This CDR3 comprises 15 residues. V was trimmed by 3 bases and J by 1 base, leaving 13 bases between them. CDR1 MGHDK and CDR2 SYGVNS come from the germline V gene. Written as DNA, the CDR3 is TGTGCCAGCAGTGATGGCGCGGCGGGTTCCTACGAGCAGTACTTC. The encoded protein is CASSDGAAGSYEQYF.

Notes on this clonotype: A much bigger clone sits one base away, suggesting this may be a read error. The chain carries TRBV5-1 and TRBJ2-3; 12 bases match TRBD2. CDR1 and CDR2 (germline): SGHRS, YFSETQ. CDR3 length: 16 residues. J lost 6 bases, V lost 0 bases, and 5 bases had no gene match. CDR3 protein: CASSLGLAGEKDTQYF. The CDR3 region has the DNA TGCGCCAGCAGCTTGGGACTAGCGGGGGAGAAGGATACGCAGTATTTT.

This clonotype was recorded a few times. The chain has TRBV6-1 and TRBJ2-7; 7 nucleotides line up with TRBD2. The germline CDR1 and CDR2 sequences are MNHNS and SASEGT. CDR3 length: 14 amino acids. V was pared by 4 bases and J by 3 bases, with 6 bases of the junction left unmatched. The CDR3 reads CASSVTGGYYEQYF. The CDR3 DNA reads TGTGCCAGCAGTGTGACCGGGGGGTACTACGAGCAGTACTTC.

The table lists this clonotype with many counts. The chain combines TRBV5-6 with TRBJ1-1; TRBD1 is a possible D gene (5 bases). The CDR3 runs 13 residues. The germline V and J ends were trimmed by 5 bases and 3 bases, with 11 bases remaining between them. Germline V lookup: CDR1 SGHDT, CDR2 YYEEEE. In nucleotides, the CDR3 is TGTGCCAGCAGGGCACAGGACGACACTGAAGCTTTCTTT. This encodes CASRAQDDTEAFF.

This clonotype was seen many times. The chain recombines TRBV27 with TRBJ1-6, with D possibly being TRBD1 (5 bases). The CDR3 runs 13 residues. The germline V gene encodes CDR1 MNHEY and CDR2 SMNVEV (reference sequence). Trimming cost V 7 bases and J 6 bases, with 10 bases left between them. CDR3 sequence: CASKGWSNSPLHF. The CDR3 nucleotides read TGTGCCAGCAAGGGGTGGAGTAATTCACCCCTCCACTTT.

A few counts support this clonotype. This CDR3 reads CASSLAPGNKFF. CDR3 coding DNA: TGTGCCAGCAGCTTAGCTCCGGGGAACAAGTTCTTC. J is TRBJ2-1 and V is TRBV7-9; possible D gene TRBD2, 5 bases. The ends were cut back, 0 bases at V and 14 bases at J, with 11 bases in the middle. The CDR3 is 12 amino acids. Germline-derived CDR1 and CDR2 are SEHNR and FQNEAQ (reference sequence).

This clonotype was detected a few times. The chain recombines TRBV2 with TRBJ2-2; D ambiguous. V was clipped by 2 bases and J by 6 bases, with 10 bases between them. Germline assignment: CDR1 SNHLY and CDR2 FYNNEI. This CDR3 contains 14 residues. CDR3 region: CASSEPGRAGELFF. CDR3 coding DNA: TGTGCCAGCAGTGAACCCGGACGAGCCGGGGAGCTGTTTTTT. The full variable domain, with the rest looked up from reference TRBV2 and TRBJ2-2, is EPEVTQTPSHQVTQMGQEVILRCVPISNHLYFYWYRQILGQKVEFLVSFYNNEISEKSEIFDDQFSVERPDGSNFTLKIRSTKLEDSAMYFCASSEPGRAGELFFGEGSRLTVL.

This clonotype occurred many times. V usage is TRBV15 and J usage is TRBJ2-6; 12 nucleotides line up with TRBD2. V was clipped by 6 bases and J by 1 base; unmatched bases: 4. The CDR3 is 17 residues long. Germline V gene data show CDR1 as LNHNV and CDR2 as YYDKDF (reference sequence). CDR3 bases: TGTGCCACCAGGCCTAGCGGGGGGGGTTCTGGGGCCAACGTCCTGACTTTC. It translates to CATRPSGGGSGANVLTF.

This clonotype was seen only a few times. J is TRBJ1-1 and V is TRBV20-1; tentative D call: TRBD1 (5 bases). The CDR3 runs 14 residues. Looked up from germline, CDR1 is DFQATT and CDR2 is SNEGSKA (reference sequence). V was clipped by 6 bases and J by 4 bases, with 18 bases between them. The CDR3 loop reads CSARGGGFPTEAFF. CDR3 sequence (DNA): TGCAGTGCCCGGGGCGGGGGTTTCCCCACTGAAGCTTTCTTT.

The table lists this clonotype with a few counts. The rearrangement uses TRBV29-1 and TRBJ2-7, with TRBD1 identical over 9 bases. J lost 0 bases, V lost 7 bases, and 4 bases had no gene match. The germline CDR1 and CDR2 sequences are SQVTM and ANQGSEA. This CDR3 region has 13 residues. The CDR3 DNA is TGCAGCGAGGGGGACAGGGCCTCCTACGAGCAGTACTTC. The encoded protein is CSEGDRASYEQYF.

This clonotype was seen ten or more times. V and J are TRBV7-2 and TRBJ2-2; D not certain. Germline lookup yields CDR1 SGHTA and CDR2 FQGNSA. Trimming removed 3 bases from V and 4 bases from J, with 12 bases in between. The CDR3 is 15 residues long. Written as DNA, the CDR3 is TGTGCCAGCAGCTTGGCTCCTACAGTCACCGGGGAGCTGTTTTTT. This translates into CASSLAPTVTGELFF.

The chain joins TRBV29-1 to TRBJ2-4; D possibly corresponds to TRBD2 (5 bases). V was clipped by 4 bases and J by 9 bases, with 19 bases between them. CDR1 and CDR2 from the germline V gene are SQVTM and ANQGSEA. The CDR3 is 14 amino acids. The chain's CDR3 is CSVVVRADVGIQYF. The CDR3 bases are TGCAGCGTTGTTGTGAGGGCAGATGTTGGCATTCAGTACTTC.

This clonotype came up many times. V is TRBV5-1 and J is TRBJ1-1; TRBD1 agrees at 7 bases. Trimming at V came to 2 bases and at J to 3 bases, leaving 4 bases not matched to a gene. Germline loops: CDR1 SGHRS, CDR2 YFSETQ. The CDR3 spans 14 residues. DNA of the CDR3: TGCGCCAGCAGCTTTACAGGGGTGGACACTGAAGCTTTCTTT. Its protein product is CASSFTGVDTEAFF.